Listed below are T cell receptor beta chains from one sample, sequenced in a study of T cells in Graves' hyperthyroidism and ophthalmopathy. From the multiplex PCR reads, TCRdb called clonotypes with MiXCR, one entry per CDR3 protein. The sample shows about 520,000 distinct CDR3 sequences, around a quarter of them seen only once. Sequenced sample: blood. The origin of the receptors is a woman aged 25-40 years with Graves' ophthalmopathy. Each CDR3 is given with its conserved first and last residue. A D gene is named only where the DNA matches it firmly. Expanded clones get a size class; other rows say once, few or many, or leave the size out.

V	J	D	size	DNA	CDR3
TRBV29-1	TRBJ2-5	TRBD1	many	TGCAGCGTTGGCCAGGGGGTGGTCGAGACCCAGTACTTC	CSVGQGVVETQYF
TRBV7-2	TRBJ2-5	TRBD2	-	TGCGCCAGCGGGTGGGGGGGGGAAGAGACCCAGTACTTC	CASGWGGEETQYF
TRBV29-1	TRBJ2-2	-	many	TGCAGCGTCGGACAGAGCACCGGGGAGCTGTTTTTT	CSVGQSTGELFF
TRBV12-3/TRBV12-4	TRBJ2-7	-	many	TGTGCCAGCAGTTTTTCCGGGGCACCCTACGAGCAGTACTTC	CASSFSGAPYEQYF
TRBV11-2	TRBJ2-7	-	many	TGTGCCAGCACCGAAGGGGGAGACCCCTACGAGCAGTACTTC	CASTEGGDPYEQYF
TRBV11-2	TRBJ2-7	TRBD2	once	TGTGCCAGCAGCTTAGTTACTAGCGGGGCTAGCTCCTACGAGCAGTACTTC	CASSLVTSGASSYEQYF
TRBV6-1	TRBJ1-2	-	-	TGTGCCAGCAGCTCCGAGGGGAGACTCTATGGCTACACCTTC	CASSSEGRLYGYTF
TRBV6-5	TRBJ2-2	-	-	TGTGCCAGCAGTTACTTCCAACAGGGAATCACCGGGGGGCTGTTTTTT	CASSYFQQGITGGLFF
TRBV12-3/TRBV12-4	TRBJ1-2	TRBD1	-	TGTGCCAGCAGCCACACATCCGGGACAGGGAGAAATGGCTACACCTTC	CASSHTSGTGRNGYTF
TRBV6-1	TRBJ2-7	TRBD1	-	TGTGCCAGCAGTCGACAGGGGGCTTTCGAGCAGTACTTC	CASSRQGAFEQYF
TRBV10-3	TRBJ2-7	-	many	TGTGCCATCAGTGAGTCTTACCTCAAAAGCTCCTACGAGCAGTACTTC	CAISESYLKSSYEQYF
TRBV20-1	TRBJ2-2	-	many	TGCAGTGCTAGAACTGGGACGCACGGGGAGCTGTTTTTT	CSARTGTHGELFF
TRBV12-3/TRBV12-4	TRBJ1-2	-	many	TGTGCCAGCAGTTTGTCCCGACTACCGAGGGGGAATGGCTACACCTTC	CASSLSRLPRGNGYTF
TRBV6-5	TRBJ1-2	TRBD1	many	TGTGCCAGCAGTTCTGTGGGACAGGGGTTTATCGGAGGCTACACCTTC	CASSSVGQGFIGGYTF
TRBV6-5	TRBJ1-2	-	-	TGTGCCAGCAGTTACTCTGCAGGGGAATACTATGGCTACACCTTC	CASSYSAGEYYGYTF
TRBV11-3	TRBJ1-1	-	-	TGTGCCAGCAGCTCCACCTCCCAGGGAGACGCTTTCTTT	CASSSTSQGDAFF
TRBV10-1	TRBJ1-2	TRBD1	many	TGCGCCAGCAGTAGGGACAGGGTCGTTGGCTACACCTTC	CASSRDRVVGYTF
TRBV5-1	TRBJ2-5	TRBD2	few	TGCGCCAGCAGCTCACCCCGGGGGGGCCTGTCAGAGACCCAGTACTTC	CASSSPRGGLSETQYF
TRBV29-1	TRBJ1-2	-	many	TGCAGCGTTGTTCTGGGCGGGGTCGGAGGGGCCTATGGCTACACCTTC	CSVVLGGVGGAYGYTF
TRBV7-4	TRBJ2-7	TRBD1	-	TGCGCCATCAGCCCCCGGGACAGCTCCTACGAGCAGTACTTC	CAISPRDSSYEQYF
TRBV12-3/TRBV12-4	TRBJ2-7	TRBD1	many	TGTGCCAGCACCACAGGGACAGCCCAACACCTCGAGCAGTACTTC	CASTTGTAQHLEQYF
TRBV12-3/TRBV12-4	TRBJ2-5	TRBD2	-	TGTGCCAGCAGTTTTAGTAGCGGGGGAGGCGGAGAGACCCAGTACTTC	CASSFSSGGGGETQYF
TRBV7-3	TRBJ1-5	-	many	TGTGCCAGCAGCTTTTGTGACCAACCGTTCCATCAGCCCCAGCATTTT	CASSFCDQPFHQPQHF
TRBV6-5	TRBJ1-1	-	many	TGTGCCAGCAGCTACACGGAACTGAACACTGAAGCTTTCTTT	CASSYTELNTEAFF
TRBV6-2/TRBV6-3	TRBJ1-1	TRBD1	many	TGTGCCAGCAGCCTGAGTCCGGGACAGGGTACCACTGAAGCTTTCTTT	CASSLSPGQGTTEAFF
TRBV6-2/TRBV6-3	TRBJ2-5	TRBD1	once	TGTGCCAGCAGACCGGACAGGGGCCCAAAAGAGACCCAGTACTTC	CASRPDRGPKETQYF
TRBV20-1	TRBJ2-7	TRBD2	-	TGCAGTGCTCTCAGACTAGCGGGGACCGCCTACGAGCAGTACTTC	CSALRLAGTAYEQYF
TRBV20-1	TRBJ1-1	TRBD1	-	TGCAGTGCTAGAGAGTCGGACAGGGCGAGGAACACTGAAGCTTTCTTT	CSARESDRARNTEAFF
TRBV27	TRBJ2-5	TRBD2	-	TGTGCCAGCAGCCAGAGGACCGGGACTAGCGGGAGGAAGACCCAGTACTTC	CASSQRTGTSGRKTQYF
TRBV28	TRBJ1-5	-	once	TGTGCCAGCTCGACCGGGACATTAGGCAATCAGCCCCAGCATTTT	CASSTGTLGNQPQHF
TRBV11-2	TRBJ2-5	-	many	TGTGCCAGCAGCTTAGGAGGGGTTGGAGTGACCCAGTACTTC	CASSLGGVGVTQYF
TRBV19	TRBJ1-2	TRBD1	-	TGTGCCAGTAGTAAAGCCGGGACAGCCGGCTACACCTTC	CASSKAGTAGYTF
TRBV6-1	TRBJ1-2	-	many	TGTGCCAGCAGTGAACTGGACAACCCAAACTATGGCTACACCTTC	CASSELDNPNYGYTF
TRBV19	TRBJ1-2	-	many	TGTGCCAGTAGTCCTACGACGACTAACTATGGCTACACCTTC	CASSPTTTNYGYTF
TRBV12-3/TRBV12-4	TRBJ1-5	TRBD1	-	TGTGCCAGCAGTTTACCAGGGGGGCCTAAGGGCAATCAGCCCCAGCATTTT	CASSLPGGPKGNQPQHF
TRBV6-4	TRBJ1-2	-	many	TGTGCCAGCAGTGCTTATTCGGCGGGGGGTTTAAACTATGGCTACACCTTC	CASSAYSAGGLNYGYTF
TRBV20-1	TRBJ2-7	TRBD2	many	TGCAGTGCTACCCTCGGGACTAGCGGAACCTACGAGCAGTACTTC	CSATLGTSGTYEQYF
TRBV7-2	TRBJ1-1	TRBD1	-	TGTGCCGCATCCCGGACAGGGGGGCGGACTGAAGCTTTCTTT	CAASRTGGRTEAFF
TRBV12-3/TRBV12-4	TRBJ2-7	-	many	TGTGCCAGCAGTTTGACATCCTACGAGCAGTACTTC	CASSLTSYEQYF
TRBV11-2	TRBJ2-5	TRBD2	-	TGTACCAGCAGCAGAACTCCGGGACTAGCGGGGGAAGAGACCCAGTACTTC	CTSSRTPGLAGEETQYF